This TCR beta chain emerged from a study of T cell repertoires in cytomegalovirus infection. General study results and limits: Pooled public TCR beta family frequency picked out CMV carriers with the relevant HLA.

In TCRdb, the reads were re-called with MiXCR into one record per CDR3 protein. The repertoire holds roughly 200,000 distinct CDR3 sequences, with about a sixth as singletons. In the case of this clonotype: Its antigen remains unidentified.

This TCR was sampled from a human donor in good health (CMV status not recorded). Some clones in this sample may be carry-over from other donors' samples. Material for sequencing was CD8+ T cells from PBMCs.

DNA of the CDR3: TGTGCCAGCAGGTCAGGGGGTTCAAACACTGAAGCTTTCTTT. Translation: CASRSGGSNTEAFF. The chain recombines TRBV7-9 with TRBJ1-1; 7 nucleotides align to TRBD1. Trimming cost V 6 bases and J 2 bases; bases outside gene matches: 6. The CDR3 loop spans 14 amino acids. CDR1 and CDR2 (germline): SEHNR, FQNEAQ (reference sequence).